This T cell receptor beta chain was identified during a study of control samples from healthy donors and cancer patients. Comments on this clone: An end of the junction differs from the germline gene, which may be a read error.

Only in-frame clones appear in the TCRdb table, and some are missing; sequencing was by immunoSEQ multiplex PCR. The table includes about 92,000 clones, around 82% detected once. Germline CDR1 and CDR2: MNHEY and SVGEGT. The CDR3 is 15 residues long. The genes are TRBV6-2 or TRBV6-3 and TRBJ1-6, with 8 bases matching TRBD1. The clonotype was recovered from a woman aged 55-69 years in good health. Material: blood. CDR3 residues: CASSWGTGSTSALHF. CDR3 in DNA: TGTGCCAGCAGTTGGGGGACAGGATCTACTTCAGCCCTCCACTTT.